Presented here are 2 T cell receptor beta chains from one specimen sequenced in a study of neurological immune-mediated disorders. Time point here: longitudinal time-point 1 (baseline). TCRdb reprocessed the 5' RACE reads via MiXCR and lists one record per CDR3 protein. This sample yields 60,000 to 90,000 distinct CDR3 sequences, of which 10% are seen a single time; approximately 9.7% belongs to the top ten. Material: PBMCs. The source is a man younger than 45 in good health.

Ten or more counts support this clonotype. V and J are TRBV20-1 and TRBJ2-2; no reliable D call. The CDR3 runs to 13 residues. Trimming stripped 2 bases from V and 8 bases from J, with 12 bases between. Germline V gives CDR1 DFQATT, CDR2 SNEGSKA (reference sequence). The CDR3 bases are TGCAGTGCTAGAACGCAGGTTAGGGGGGAGCTGTTTTTT. Translation: CSARTQVRGELFF.

This clonotype was found many times. The V and J genes are TRBV9 and TRBJ2-7; 10 bases map to TRBD1. CDR3 length equals 16 residues. Looked up from germline, CDR1 is SGDLS and CDR2 is YYNGEE. Germline trimming cut 4 bases from V and 6 bases from J; bases unmatched to any gene: 13. The CDR3 region has the DNA TGTGCCAGCAGCCCCTCCCCCCTCGGGACAGGGGCCGAGCAGTACTTC. This sequence encodes CASSPSPLGTGAEQYF.